Here is one TCR beta chain with its context. Its specificity is unknown. These data originate in a study of T cell responses to AZD1222 COVID-19 vaccine. General study results and limits: Baseline antibody screening turned up just a handful of seropositive AZD1222 recipients.

TCRdb's table, derived via immunoSEQ multiplex PCR, lists solely in-frame clones and lacks some. Of 45,000 or so clones listed, roughly 89% are singletons. The germline V gene encodes CDR1 MNHEY and CDR2 SVGAGI. The CDR3 is 14 residues long. Trimming took 7 bases from V and 5 from J; bases not matched to a gene: 8. The source material was peripheral blood, sampled 28 days after the second AZD1222 dose. The sequence was collected from an adult who received the AZD1222 COVID-19 vaccine. This chain uses TRBV6-5 with TRBJ1-1, with TRBD1 matching 9 bases. DNA for the CDR3: TGTGCCAGCACTGCCCGGACAGGGGTTACTGAAGCTTTCTTT. It translates to CASTARTGVTEAFF.